The entry that follows covers one T cell receptor beta chain sequence. Its target is unknown. CDR3 length: 14 amino acids. The germline V gene has CDR1 MNHNY and CDR2 SVGAGI (reference sequence). V dropped 4 bases and J dropped 3; count of bases not matched to a gene: 3. The sample originates from a study of PD-1 blockade in classical Hodgkin lymphoma. The study's findings and limits: Newly diagnosed patients had diversity similar to the baseline diversity of complete responders.

Sequencing used immunoSEQ multiplex PCR; TCRdb keeps in-frame clones, though not all of them. Of approximately 13,000 clones in the sample, 80% to 95% are singletons; the top ten hold 20% to 25%. Relapses following autologous stem cell transplantation were seen in all patients, with brentuximab vedotin exposure varying. Patients showed best responses of complete response, partial response or progressive disease. This TCR was recovered from a human donor with classical Hodgkin lymphoma. Sequencing used peripheral blood mononuclear cells (PBMCs), obtained at baseline. The V and J genes are TRBV6-6 and TRBJ2-7, with 10 bases aligning to TRBD1. The CDR3 here is CASSSTGGLYEQYF. The CDR3 nucleotides read TGTGCCAGCAGTTCGACAGGGGGCCTCTACGAGCAGTACTTC.